This T cell receptor (beta chain) was documented in a study of CD8 T cells in Susac syndrome. Germline trimming cut 0 bases from V and 2 bases from J; bases unmatched to any gene: 1. Per the germline V gene, CDR1 is SGHVS and CDR2 is FQNEAQ. The CDR3 runs to 16 residues. With random hexamers, reverse transcription was performed on roughly 0.5 to 1 ug of RNA. immunoSEQ multiplex PCR amplified TCR beta CDR3 across 54 Vbeta, 13 Jbeta. In TCRdb, the immunoSEQ multiplex PCR reads were re-called with MiXCR into one record per CDR3 protein. The table includes 150,000 to 200,000 distinct CDR3 sequences, under 95% detected once. The individuals used as controls were healthy donors who had been matched for both age and sex.

Material for sequencing was CD4+ T cells from PBMCs. The sequence came from a human donor in good health. V and J are TRBV7-8 and TRBJ1-5; 10 bases line up with TRBD1. CDR3 amino acids: CASSLAGQGGNQPQHF. The CDR3 DNA sequence: TGTGCCAGCAGCTTAGCCGGACAGGGGGGCAATCAGCCCCAGCATTTT.